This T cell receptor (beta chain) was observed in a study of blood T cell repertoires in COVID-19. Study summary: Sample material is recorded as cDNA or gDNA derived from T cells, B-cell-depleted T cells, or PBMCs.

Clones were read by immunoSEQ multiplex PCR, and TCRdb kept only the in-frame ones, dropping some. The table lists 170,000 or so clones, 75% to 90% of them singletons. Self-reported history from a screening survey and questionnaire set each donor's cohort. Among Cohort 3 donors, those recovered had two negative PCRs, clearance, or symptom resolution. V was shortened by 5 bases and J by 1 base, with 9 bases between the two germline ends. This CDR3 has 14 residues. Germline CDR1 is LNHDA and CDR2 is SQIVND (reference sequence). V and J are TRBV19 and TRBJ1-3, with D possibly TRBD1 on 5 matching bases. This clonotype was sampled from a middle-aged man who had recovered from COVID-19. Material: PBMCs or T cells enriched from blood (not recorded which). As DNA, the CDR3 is TGTGCCAGTAGTGCGACAGTTTCTGGAAACACCATATATTTT. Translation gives CASSATVSGNTIYF.